The 29 T cell receptor beta chains listed next were all sequenced from one sample in a study of breast tumors, draining lymph nodes, adjacent tissues. TCRdb re-called the multiplex PCR reads through MiXCR, storing one row per CDR3 protein. The sample records about 220,000 distinct CDR3 sequences, about 34% being singletons. The lymph nodes were axillary draining lymph nodes from breast cancer patients. Material for sequencing was axillary lymph node tissue. The source is a female donor with breast cancer. Some clones in this sample may be carry-over from other donors' samples.

This clonotype was detected ten times or more. The chain couples TRBV7-9 to TRBJ2-3; 9 bases fit TRBD2. CDR1 is SEHNR and CDR2 is FQNEAQ in the germline V gene (reference sequence). This CDR3 spans 18 amino acids. J was trimmed by 1 base and V by 1 base; bases with no gene match: 9. CDR3 loop: CASSLVLLRGRGTDTQYF. DNA of the CDR3: TGTGCCAGCAGCTTAGTTCTCCTCCGCGGGAGGGGCACAGATACGCAGTATTTT.

This clonotype was observed many times. The chain couples TRBV11-2 to TRBJ2-3; D is perhaps TRBD1 (6 bases). V lost 2 bases and J 6 bases, leaving 12 bases between the germline ends. Germline CDR1 is SGHAT and CDR2 is FQNNGV. This CDR3 spans 14 amino acids. The chain's CDR3 is CASSLTPRGDTQYF. The CDR3 region has the DNA TGTGCCAGCAGCTTAACTCCCAGGGGCGATACGCAGTATTTT.

The table lists this clonotype with many counts. This sequence joins TRBV2 and TRBJ2-3; weak D call: TRBD1 (6 bases). Trimming stripped 5 bases from V and 4 bases from J, with 13 bases between. This CDR3 comprises 14 residues. The V gene's germline CDR1 is SNHLY and CDR2 FYNNEI. The CDR3 DNA follows: TGTGCCAGCAGTTTTGACAGGACCCCAGATACGCAGTATTTT. It yields the protein CASSFDRTPDTQYF.

A remark on this clonotype: A much larger clone differs by one base, so this may be a read error. J is TRBJ2-5 and V is TRBV7-9; D possibly corresponds to TRBD1 (5 bases). The CDR3 is made up of 14 amino acids. Germline V gene lookup returns CDR1 SEHNR and CDR2 FQNEAQ (reference sequence). CDR3 sequence reads: CASSQGGYQETQHF. The CDR3 DNA follows: TGTGCCAGCAGCCAGGGTGGGTACCAAGAGACCCAGCACTTC.

The chain's CDR3 is CASSQWSGNTIYF. DNA of the CDR3: TGTGCCAGCTCACAGTGGTCCGGTAACACCATATATTTT. V is TRBV18 and J is TRBJ1-3; D unclear. CDR1 and CDR2 (germline): KGHSH, LQKENI. The V and J ends lost 4 bases and 7 bases respectively, with 11 bases between them. The CDR3 spans 13 residues. The complete variable domain, with remaining parts taken from reference TRBV18 and TRBJ1-3, reads NAGVMQNPRHLVRRRGQEARLRCSPMKGHSHVYWYRQLPEEGLKFMVYLQKENIIDESGMPKERFSAEFPKEGPSILRIQQVVRGDSAAYFCASSQWSGNTIYFGEGSWLTVV.

This clonotype was counted ten times or more. The chain combines TRBV11-2 with TRBJ2-7, with TRBD2 identical over 9 bases. CDR3 length: 16 residues. Germline CDR1 is SGHAT and CDR2 is FQNNGV. Unmatched junction bases numbered 5, after V lost 2 bases and J lost 0 bases. The CDR3 bases are TGTGCCAGCAGCTTATACGCTAGCGGGAACTCCTACGAGCAGTACTTC. This codes for CASSLYASGNSYEQYF. Filled out from reference TRBV11-2 and TRBJ2-7, the complete variable domain reads EAGVAQSPRYKIIEKRQSVAFWCNPISGHATLYWYQQILGQGPKLLIQFQNNGVVDDSQLPKDRFSAERLKGVDSTLKIQPAKLEDSAVYLCASSLYASGNSYEQYFGPGTRLTVT.

This clonotype was found many times. The rearrangement uses TRBV9 and TRBJ1-2; 7 bases are a match to TRBD1. Germline V gene sequence: CDR1 SGDLS, CDR2 YYNGEE. The junction had 4 bases not matched to a gene; V was cut back by 3 bases and J by 5 bases. The CDR3 loop spans 13 amino acids. The CDR3 nucleotides read TGTGCCAGCAGCGGGACAGGCCATTATGGCTACACCTTC. Translation gives CASSGTGHYGYTF.

Note on this clonotype: Just one base apart from a much larger clone, this may be a read error. The CDR3 end shows no conserved phenylalanine or tryptophan, and so a read error is likely. The rearrangement links TRBV19 to TRBJ1-2, with 9 bases identical to TRBD1. Germline CDR1 is LNHDA and CDR2 is SQIVND (reference sequence). V was clipped by 1 base and J by 7 bases; unmatched bases: 10. This CDR3 is built from 16 residues. The CDR3 coding sequence is TGTGCCAGTAGTATAGTATCCGGGACAGGGATAGGTGGCTACACCTCC. It specifies CASSIVSGTGIGGYTS.

This clonotype was observed at least ten times. V and J are TRBV7-6 and TRBJ2-7, with 7 nucleotides matching TRBD1. With 3 bases clipped from V and 2 bases from J, the junction kept 7 bases outside the gene matches. This CDR3 has 15 residues. Per germline, CDR1 SGHVS and CDR2 FNYEAQ. CDR3 loop: CASSFQQGPAYEQYF. The DNA for the CDR3 is TGTGCCAGCAGCTTCCAACAGGGGCCCGCCTACGAGCAGTACTTC.

This chain joins TRBV20-1 and TRBJ1-6; D is possibly TRBD1 (6 bases). Trimming stripped 3 bases from V and 9 bases from J, with 12 bases between. This CDR3 has 13 amino acids. From germline, CDR1 is DFQATT and CDR2 SNEGSKA (reference sequence). CDR3 sequence (DNA): TGCAGTGCTAGTGGAGGGGGGGGTTCACCCCTCCACTTT. It encodes CSASGGGGSPLHF.

This clonotype was counted at least ten times. The V gene is TRBV4-3, the J gene TRBJ2-7, with D unresolved. The CDR3 consists of 14 residues. Trimming cost V 2 bases and J 3 bases, with 11 bases left between them. Germline CDR1 is LGHNA and CDR2 is YSLEER. CDR3 coding DNA: TGCGCCAGCAGCCAAAGTCTCCAATACTACGAGCAGTACTTC. Translated, it gives CASSQSLQYYEQYF.

This clonotype was counted at least ten times. A junction end diverges from the germline sequence, so it may reflect a read error. The V call is TRBV10-3, the J call TRBJ2-3, with no clear D. Germline values: CDR1 ENHRY, CDR2 SYGVKD. The length of the CDR3 is 14 residues. This CDR3 is CAMSDPSATDTQYF. In DNA, the CDR3 is TGTGCCATGAGTGATCCGAGCGCCACAGATACGCAGTATTTT.

A remark on this clonotype: The junction departs from the called germline gene at one end, perhaps through a read error. The V and J genes are TRBV7-6 and TRBJ2-3, with TRBD2 matching over 7 bases. The CDR3 covers 15 residues. The germline V gene has CDR1 SGHVS and CDR2 FNYEAQ. Here the CDR3 reads CASSLGGPRTDSQYF. The CDR3 coding sequence is TGTGCCAGCAGCTTGGGAGGGCCCCGCACAGATTCGCAGTACTTT.

Concerning this clonotype itself: Germline is not matched at one junction end, which may reflect a read error. The chain uses TRBV11-1 and TRBJ1-1; D is perhaps TRBD1 (6 bases). In germline, CDR1 is SGHAT, CDR2 FQDESV (reference sequence). The CDR3 contains 14 residues. CDR3 in DNA: TGTGCCAGCACCTTAGCTTTTTCAGGGGCCGAAGCTTTCTTT. Translating it yields CASTLAFSGAEAFF.

V is TRBV6-1 and J is TRBJ2-7; D is possibly TRBD2 (5 bases). Trimming took off 4 bases at V and 3 bases at J, with 10 bases between the two ends. Germline CDR1 and CDR2: MNHNS and SASEGT. The CDR3 is 13 amino acids. The CDR3 reads CASSGGLRYEQYF. In nucleotides, the CDR3 is TGTGCCAGCAGTGGAGGGTTACGCTACGAGCAGTACTTC.

V and J are TRBV14 and TRBJ1-1; D is ambiguous. Trimming stripped 4 bases from V and 0 bases from J, with 6 bases between. From germline, CDR1 is SGHDN and CDR2 FVKESK. This CDR3 is built from 13 residues. CDR3 amino acids: CASSLKMNTEAFF. The DNA of the CDR3 is TGTGCCAGCAGCCTCAAGATGAACACTGAAGCTTTCTTT.

This clonotype was picked up many times. Germline is not matched at one junction end, which may reflect a read error. The V call is TRBV3-1, the J call TRBJ2-1, with 13 bases aligning to TRBD2. The CDR3 is 15 amino acids. The germline gives CDR1 LGHDT, CDR2 YNNKEL (reference sequence). The CDR3 reads CASSQGLAGDNEQFF. For the CDR3, the DNA is TGCGCCAGCAGCCAAGGACTAGCGGGGGACAATGAGCAGTTCTTC.

The chain joins TRBV10-3 to TRBJ2-3; D is tentatively TRBD1 or TRBD2 (5 bases each). V dropped 0 bases and J dropped 9 bases, with 22 bases sitting between them. This CDR3 is built from 17 residues. The germline gives CDR1 ENHRY, CDR2 SYGVKD. CDR3 region: CAISESMHFSEGNTQYF. The CDR3 coding sequence is TGTGCCATCAGTGAGTCGATGCATTTTAGTGAGGGGAACACGCAGTATTTT.

The chain employs TRBV20-1 and TRBJ2-7, with 7 bases aligning to TRBD1. V lost 6 bases and J lost 2; bases outside the gene matches: 13. Germline CDR1 reads DFQATT; CDR2 reads SNEGSKA (reference sequence). The CDR3 runs to 15 residues. CDR3 in DNA: TGCAGTGCCAGCAGCCCACGGGACAGCACCTACGAGCAGTACTTC. Translation gives CSASSPRDSTYEQYF.

This clonotype occurred once. The chain couples TRBV5-5 to TRBJ2-3; TRBD1 aligns across 8 bases. The germline CDR1 and CDR2 sequences are SGHKS and YYEKEE (reference sequence). V trimming: 2 bases; J trimming: 2 bases; junction bases outside the gene matches: 4. The CDR3 loop spans 15 amino acids. The DNA for the CDR3 is TGTGCCAGCAGCTTTGGGACAGGAATCACAGATACGCAGTATTTT. As protein: CASSFGTGITDTQYF.

This clonotype was seen at least ten times. The chain combines TRBV5-4 with TRBJ1-4; 10 bases fit TRBD1. The CDR3 sequence is 15 residues long. V was pared by 7 bases and J by 7 bases, with 10 bases of the junction left unmatched. Germline CDR1 SGHNT, CDR2 YYREEE (reference sequence). The CDR3 here is CASGSRGTGVEKLFF. The CDR3 nucleotides read TGTGCCAGCGGCTCCCGCGGGACAGGGGTTGAAAAACTGTTTTTT.

At least ten counts were recorded for this clonotype. V and J are TRBV6-6 and TRBJ2-3; D is uncertain. The ends were cut back, 0 bases at V and 1 base at J, with 17 bases in the middle. Germline V lookup: CDR1 MNHNY, CDR2 SVGAGI (reference sequence). CDR3 size: 18 residues. The CDR3 is CASSYSGRPDRRTDTQYF. CDR3 coding DNA: TGTGCCAGCAGTTACTCGGGTCGGCCTGATCGCCGCACAGATACGCAGTATTTT.

The J gene is TRBJ1-5, the V gene TRBV10-2, with TRBD1 matching 7 bases. Germline assignment: CDR1 WSHSY and CDR2 SAAADI. The V gene end was trimmed by 5 bases and the J gene end by 3 bases; junction bases not matched to a gene: 7. The CDR3 is made up of 15 amino acids. CDR3 loop: CASSWFTGVNQPQHF. CDR3 in DNA: TGCGCCAGCAGTTGGTTCACAGGGGTCAATCAGCCCCAGCATTTT.

This clonotype has a count of ten or more. V usage is TRBV7-2 and J usage is TRBJ2-2, with 7 bases lining up with TRBD1. The CDR3 contains 16 residues. V shed 5 bases, J shed 1 base, and the junction held 7 bases outside the gene matches. In germline, CDR1 is SGHTA, CDR2 FQGNSA. CDR3: CASSISGTVNTGELFF. CDR3 sequence (DNA): TGTGCCAGCAGCATATCCGGGACAGTGAACACCGGGGAGCTGTTTTTT. Looking up the rest from reference TRBV7-2 and TRBJ2-2 gives the full variable domain: GAGVSQSPSNKVTEKGKDVELRCDPISGHTALYWYRQSLGQGLEFLIYFQGNSAPDKSGLPSDRFSAERTGGSVSTLTIQRTQQEDSAVYLCASSISGTVNTGELFFGEGSRLTVL.

Concerning this clonotype itself: A much larger clone is a single base away; this may be a read error. The chain carries TRBV28 and TRBJ1-5; 12 nucleotides align to TRBD1. CDR3 length: 14 residues. Germline lookup yields CDR1 MDHEN and CDR2 SYDVKM. V was pared by 5 bases and J by 6 bases, with 2 bases of the junction left unmatched. The DNA for the CDR3 is TGTGCCAGCAGTCCGGGACAGGGGGCTCAGCCCCAGCATTTT. It codes for CASSPGQGAQPQHF.

This clonotype was observed at least ten times. The chain uses TRBV10-1 and TRBJ1-2; 8 bases are shared with TRBD1. The V and J ends lost 3 bases and 7 bases, in that order; junction bases with no gene match: 4. CDR1 is WNHNN, CDR2 SYGVQD, per germline (reference sequence). The CDR3 runs to 13 residues. The CDR3 DNA is TGCGCCAGCAGTGAAAGACAGGGGTCTGGCTACACCTTC. It is translated as CASSERQGSGYTF.

CDR3 residues: CASSLDPYSRAGTSSYNEQFF. The DNA of the CDR3 is TGTGCCAGCAGCTTAGACCCCTATAGCAGGGCCGGGACTAGCTCCTACAATGAGCAGTTCTTC. The chain links TRBV7-6 to TRBJ2-1; 8 nucleotides align to TRBD2. The CDR3 totals 21 residues. With 1 base clipped from V and 0 bases from J, the junction kept 17 bases outside the gene matches. Germline-derived CDR1 and CDR2 are SGHVS and FNYEAQ.

This clonotype was detected ten times or more. The rearrangement links TRBV2 to TRBJ1-3, with 7 bases matching TRBD1. V trimming: 6 bases; J trimming: 2 bases; junction bases outside the gene matches: 1. The CDR3 is made up of 13 amino acids. Germline V CDR1 and CDR2: SNHLY, FYNNEI. The CDR3 DNA reads TGTGCCAGCAGAGGGACAGCTGGAAACACCATATATTTT. Its protein is CASRGTAGNTIYF.

J is TRBJ1-4 and V is TRBV7-2; D is ambiguous. Germline V gene lookup returns CDR1 SGHTA and CDR2 FQGNSA. The V and J ends lost 3 bases and 2 bases respectively, with 10 bases between them. The CDR3 length is 15 residues. The CDR3 sequence: CASSFTGYTNEKLFF. The CDR3, as DNA: TGTGCCAGCAGCTTCACCGGGTACACTAATGAAAAACTGTTTTTT.